Listed below are T cell receptor beta chains from one sample, sequenced in a study of CD4 T cells in relation to SARS-CoV-2 and coronaviruses. Data came from immunoSEQ multiplex PCR; TCRdb stores just in-frame clones and leaves some out. The table records more than 20,000 clones, about three fifths of them present only once. The antigens for these receptors are not known. The specimen sequenced was CD4+ T cells from PBMCs, cultured in vitro. The receptor source for this set is a human donor in good health. Each CDR3 is given with its conserved first and last residue. The D gene is left open where the match is weak. The size of a clone is reported for some rows only, either as once, few or many, or as a class for expanded clones.

clone_size | d_call | j_call | v_call | cdr3_aa
- | TRBD1 | TRBJ2-4 | TRBV6-2/TRBV6-3 | CASSYENRDRGNIQYF
- | TRBD1 | TRBJ2-2 | TRBV19 | CASSKGTGESGELFF
- | - | TRBJ1-2 | TRBV10-3 | CAITGSYGYTF
few | TRBD1 | TRBJ1-2 | TRBV7-9 | CASSPGQGLMSYGYTF
few | - | TRBJ2-3 | TRBV4-2 | CASSQGARVSDTQYF
- | - | TRBJ1-3 | TRBV4-2 | CASSQEVRASGNTIYF
- | TRBD1 | TRBJ2-1 | TRBV11-2 | CASKQGTGGYNEQFF
- | TRBD1 | TRBJ1-2 | TRBV27 | CASSSTGVGGGGYTF
- | - | TRBJ1-3 | TRBV10-2 | CASSAVSGNTIYF
- | TRBD1 | TRBJ1-2 | TRBV5-1 | CASSSAGTERSSNYGYTF
- | - | TRBJ1-1 | TRBV5-4 | CASSLEPTNTEAFF
- | TRBD1 | TRBJ1-2 | TRBV3-1/TRBV3-2 | CASSHMSTGSYGYTF
few | - | TRBJ1-3 | TRBV20-1 | CSASQDTIYF
- | - | TRBJ1-2 | TRBV6-1 | CASSEVAGNGYTF
- | - | TRBJ2-2 | TRBV5-1 | CASKGRVDTGELFF
- | - | TRBJ1-2 | TRBV3-1/TRBV3-2 | CASSQVGSYGYTF
- | - | TRBJ1-1 | TRBV12-3/TRBV12-4 | CASSLDYEAFF
few | - | TRBJ2-7 | TRBV5-5 | CASRTDGGRNVYEQYF
- | - | TRBJ1-4 | TRBV3-1/TRBV3-2 | CASSQQGVGEKLFF
few | - | TRBJ1-4 | TRBV7-9 | CASSSYNDRATNEKLFF
- | - | TRBJ2-4 | TRBV5-4 | CASSPTDQGAKNIQYF
- | - | TRBJ1-1 | TRBV19 | CASRQQGPNTEAFF
- | - | TRBJ1-4 | TRBV27 | CASSGPLTNEKLFF
- | - | TRBJ2-7 | TRBV2 | CASSPPLTGSLVWNYEQYF
few | - | TRBJ2-3 | TRBV5-6 | CASSSTGTDTQYF
- | TRBD1 | TRBJ2-2 | TRBV24-1 | CATSDAGQGNTGELFF
once | - | TRBJ2-5 | TRBV4-1 | CASSQGGAQETQYF
- | - | TRBJ2-3 | TRBV10-3 | CAIAAWGGAGTDTQYF
few | - | TRBJ2-5 | TRBV19 | CASSMRGLYQETQYF
- | TRBD1 | TRBJ1-5 | TRBV15 | CATSTSGGSGQPQHF
- | - | TRBJ2-5 | TRBV6-5 | CASSSTGHETQYF
- | - | TRBJ2-7 | TRBV11-2 | CASSRDRFYEQYF
- | TRBD1 | TRBJ1-1 | TRBV7-3 | CASSLTGGPNTEAFF
- | TRBD2 | TRBJ2-1 | TRBV13 | CASSRSSSGSGGSSYNEQFF
once | - | TRBJ2-5 | TRBV10-3 | CALRRTDHQETQYF
- | TRBD1 | TRBJ2-3 | TRBV6-4 | CASSDRDSQDTQYF
- | TRBD2 | TRBJ2-7 | TRBV7-2 | CASSSGLDEQYF
once | - | TRBJ1-1 | TRBV7-2 | CASAGANTEAFF
few | - | TRBJ1-6 | TRBV7-6 | CASSLLQGYNSPLHF
- | - | TRBJ1-1 | TRBV9 | CASSTRTTMNTEAFF
- | - | TRBJ1-2 | TRBV6-2/TRBV6-3 | CASSYVAYGYTF
once | TRBD1 | TRBJ2-3 | TRBV7-6 | CASEGGQGTGDTQYF
- | - | TRBJ2-3 | TRBV9 | CASSVVPGPTDTQYF
once | - | TRBJ2-3 | TRBV10-1 | CASSESIKGTQYF
- | TRBD2 | TRBJ2-3 | TRBV4-2 | CASSRETGTSGTDTQYF